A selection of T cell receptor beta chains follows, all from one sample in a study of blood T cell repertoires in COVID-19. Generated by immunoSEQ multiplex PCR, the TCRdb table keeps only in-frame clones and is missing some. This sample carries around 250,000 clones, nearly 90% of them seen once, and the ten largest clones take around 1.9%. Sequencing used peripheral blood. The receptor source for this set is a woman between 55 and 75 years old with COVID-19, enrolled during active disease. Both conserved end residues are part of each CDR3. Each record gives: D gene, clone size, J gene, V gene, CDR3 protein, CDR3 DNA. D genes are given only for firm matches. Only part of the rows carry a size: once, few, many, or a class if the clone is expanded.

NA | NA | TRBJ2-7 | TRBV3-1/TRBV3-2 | CASSLRVPSAEQYF | TGTGCCAGCAGCCTCCGAGTCCCTAGCGCCGAGCAGTACTTC
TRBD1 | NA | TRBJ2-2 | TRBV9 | CASSMGTGFTGELFF | TGTGCCAGCAGCATGGGGACAGGCTTTACCGGGGAGCTGTTTTTT
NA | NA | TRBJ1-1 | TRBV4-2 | CASSQEANTEAFF | TGTGCCAGCAGCCAAGAAGCGAACACTGAAGCTTTCTTT
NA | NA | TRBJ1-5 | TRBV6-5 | CASRTVSNQPQHF | TGTGCCAGCCGGACAGTTAGCAATCAGCCCCAGCATTTT
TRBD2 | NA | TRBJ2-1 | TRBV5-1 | CASRQIAGMDPFF | TGCGCCAGCAGACAAATAGCGGGGATGGACCCGTTCTTC
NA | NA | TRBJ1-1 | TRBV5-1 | CASSLPGMNTEAFF | TGCGCCAGCAGCTTACCGGGGATGAACACTGAAGCTTTCTTT
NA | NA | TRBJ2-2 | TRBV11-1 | CASSYRRLGGELFF | TGTGCCAGCAGTTATCGAAGACTGGGCGGGGAGCTGTTTTTT
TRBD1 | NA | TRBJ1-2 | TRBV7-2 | CASSFNLGQGRGGYTF | TGTGCCAGCAGCTTTAATTTGGGACAGGGCCGTGGAGGCTACACCTTC
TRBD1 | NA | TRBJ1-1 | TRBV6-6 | CASSQSRDRAEAFF | TGTGCCAGCAGCCAGTCCCGGGACAGGGCTGAAGCTTTCTTT
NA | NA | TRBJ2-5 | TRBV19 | CASSIVSGKGGRETQYF | TGTGCCAGTAGTATAGTTTCAGGGAAGGGTGGAAGAGAGACCCAGTACTTC
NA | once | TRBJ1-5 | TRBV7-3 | CASSLSRSGNQPQHF | TGTGCCAGCAGCTTATCTCGGAGCGGCAATCAGCCCCAGCATTTT